In this sample, the clone carrying this T cell receptor beta chain turned up once. This CDR3 region has 18 residues. J lost 0 bases, V lost 2 bases, and 8 bases had no gene match. Germline-derived CDR1 and CDR2 are SGHTA and FQGTGA. Measured with immunoSEQ multiplex PCR; TCRdb has only the in-frame clones, and not every one. The data show approximately 46,000 clones, nearly 90% seen once. The data are from a study of T cell changes during pregnancy in multiple sclerosis. J is TRBJ1-3 and V is TRBV7-3, with 9 bases aligning to TRBD1. The sequences come from peripheral blood, collected after pregnancy. The TCR comes from a female donor in good health, enrolled as a control in a pregnancy study. The CDR3 sequence is CASSLGPGQGLSGNTIYF. The CDR3, as DNA: TGTGCCAGCAGCTTAGGTCCGGGACAGGGCCTCTCTGGAAACACCATATATTTT.